The T cell receptor beta chain under discussion was sequenced for a study of breast tumors, draining lymph nodes, adjacent tissues. Study-level findings and limits: Tumor TCR diversity was below lymph nodes but above nontumor tissue. Data only fit, rather than demonstrated, lymph node origin of most tumor T cells. The data were judged consistent with most tumor T cells coming from lymph node and expanding in tumor. Luminal-like breast cancer showed significantly higher tumor–nontumor repertoire similarity than basal-like.

At least ten counts were recorded for this clonotype. The antigen is unknown. Axillary draining lymph nodes of breast cancer patients supplied the node samples. Germline CDR1 SGHRS, CDR2 YFSETQ. The CDR3 consists of 13 residues. Deletions cut 1 base from V and 3 bases from J, with 8 bases between. TCRdb used MiXCR to reprocess the multiplex PCR reads, holding one entry per CDR3 protein. The table records some 170,000 distinct CDR3 sequences, about 33% of them present only once. This clonotype was obtained from a female donor with breast cancer. Some clones in this sample may be carry-over from other donors' samples. The sequencing sample was made of axillary lymph node tissue. J is TRBJ2-7 and V is TRBV5-1; no firm D call. The CDR3 DNA reads TGCGCCAGCAGCTTGACACCGATCTACGAGCAGTACTTC. Protein sequence: CASSLTPIYEQYF.